These T cell receptor beta chains were read from a single sample in a study of cytomegalovirus exposure and HLA in healthy donors. TCRdb's copy holds only in-frame clones and misses some; the assay was immunoSEQ multiplex PCR. The sample gives fewer than 200,000 clones, roughly 80% of which show up once; approximately 0.47% is in the top ten. The sequenced material came from PBMCs. Every receptor here comes from a woman aged 45-65 years in good health and CMV-seronegative. The CDR3 runs from the conserved cysteine through the conserved F or W. D genes are given only for firm matches. Part of the rows lack a size; the others show once, few, many or a class for expanded clones.

v_gene: TRBV29-1
j_gene: TRBJ2-2
abundance: NA
len: 12
d_gene: NA
CDR3nt: TGCAGCGTTGGGGGCCGCGCAGGGGAGCTGTTTTTT
CDR3aa: CSVGGRAGELFF

v_gene: TRBV19
j_gene: TRBJ1-1
abundance: few
len: 15
d_gene: NA
CDR3nt: TGTGCCAGTAGTATACCAGGCAGGGGCCAAGCTGAAGCTTTCTTT
CDR3aa: CASSIPGRGQAEAFF

v_gene: TRBV6-4
j_gene: TRBJ1-2
abundance: NA
len: 13
d_gene: NA
CDR3nt: TGTGCCAGCAGTGTGGAACAGGGTCATGGCTACACCTTC
CDR3aa: CASSVEQGHGYTF

v_gene: TRBV5-1
j_gene: TRBJ2-7
abundance: NA
len: 14
d_gene: NA
CDR3nt: TGCGCCAGCAGCCTCGGGTGGGGGGACTACGAGCAGTACTTC
CDR3aa: CASSLGWGDYEQYF

v_gene: TRBV6-1
j_gene: TRBJ1-1
abundance: NA
len: 14
d_gene: NA
CDR3nt: TGTGCCAGCAGGAAGGACAGCATGAACACTGAAGCTTTCTTT
CDR3aa: CASRKDSMNTEAFF

v_gene: TRBV7-9
j_gene: TRBJ1-5
abundance: NA
len: 16
d_gene: TRBD1
CDR3nt: TGTGCCAGCAGCTTAGAGATGGGACAGAGCAATCAGCCCCAGCATTTT
CDR3aa: CASSLEMGQSNQPQHF

v_gene: TRBV5-4
j_gene: TRBJ2-7
abundance: NA
len: 16
d_gene: TRBD1
CDR3nt: TGTGCCAGCAGCTTGGCCGGGGGACAGGGGGCCCACGAGCAGTACTTC
CDR3aa: CASSLAGGQGAHEQYF

v_gene: TRBV7-9
j_gene: TRBJ2-6
abundance: NA
len: 13
d_gene: NA
CDR3nt: TGTGCCAGCATATTCTCCGGGGCCAACGTCCTGACTTTC
CDR3aa: CASIFSGANVLTF

v_gene: TRBV9
j_gene: TRBJ1-3
abundance: few
len: 15
d_gene: NA
CDR3nt: TGTGCCAGCAGCGCAACAGGCGACTCTGGAAACACCATATATTTT
CDR3aa: CASSATGDSGNTIYF

v_gene: TRBV19
j_gene: TRBJ2-1
abundance: once
len: 16
d_gene: TRBD2
CDR3nt: TGTGCCAGTAGTATCGGAACTAGCGGGGGCTACAATGAGCAGTTCTTC
CDR3aa: CASSIGTSGGYNEQFF

v_gene: TRBV5-6
j_gene: TRBJ2-7
abundance: once
len: 12
d_gene: NA
CDR3nt: TGTGCCAGCAGCTTGGGTGGCAGGGAGCAGTACTTC
CDR3aa: CASSLGGREQYF

v_gene: TRBV7-2
j_gene: TRBJ2-3
abundance: NA
len: 15
d_gene: TRBD2
CDR3nt: TGTGCCAGCAGCCCCCGACTAGCGGGGACAGATACGCAGTATTTT
CDR3aa: CASSPRLAGTDTQYF

v_gene: TRBV28
j_gene: TRBJ1-2
abundance: once
len: 16
d_gene: NA
CDR3nt: TGTGCCAGCAGTCCCCTCGGGGCGGGGTTCCTGAATGGCTACACCTTC
CDR3aa: CASSPLGAGFLNGYTF

v_gene: TRBV5-4
j_gene: TRBJ2-5
abundance: NA
len: 16
d_gene: TRBD1
CDR3nt: TGTGCCAGCAGCCCCGGGGGACAGGGGCTAAAAGAGACCCAGTACTTC
CDR3aa: CASSPGGQGLKETQYF

v_gene: TRBV10-3
j_gene: TRBJ2-7
abundance: NA
len: 14
d_gene: NA
CDR3nt: TGTGCCATCAGTGAAGGCAGGGGATCGAACGAGCAGTACTTC
CDR3aa: CAISEGRGSNEQYF

v_gene: TRBV6-5
j_gene: TRBJ1-2
abundance: NA
len: 15
d_gene: NA
CDR3nt: TGTGCCAGCAAACTTGAGTCAGGCTCCAACTATGGCTACACCTTC
CDR3aa: CASKLESGSNYGYTF

v_gene: TRBV29-1
j_gene: TRBJ2-7
abundance: NA
len: 12
d_gene: TRBD1
CDR3nt: TGCAGCGTTCAGGGACAGGGGTACGAGCAGTACTTC
CDR3aa: CSVQGQGYEQYF

v_gene: TRBV9
j_gene: TRBJ2-7
abundance: few
len: 14
d_gene: TRBD1
CDR3nt: TGTGCCAGCAGGGGACAGGAAGACTCCTACGAGCAGTACTTC
CDR3aa: CASRGQEDSYEQYF

v_gene: TRBV19
j_gene: TRBJ2-5
abundance: NA
len: 15
d_gene: TRBD2
CDR3nt: TGTGCCAGTAGTCCTGCGGGAGGGTATCAAGAGACCCAGTACTTC
CDR3aa: CASSPAGGYQETQYF

v_gene: TRBV6-1
j_gene: TRBJ2-7
abundance: NA
len: 13
d_gene: NA
CDR3nt: TGTGCCAGCAGAACAGGGAGCTCCTACGAGCAGTACTTC
CDR3aa: CASRTGSSYEQYF

v_gene: TRBV5-3
j_gene: TRBJ2-1
abundance: NA
len: 17
d_gene: TRBD2
CDR3nt: TGTGCCAGAAGCTTGGTGGGACTAGCGGCCCCCCGGTATGAGCAGTTCTTC
CDR3aa: CARSLVGLAAPRYEQFF

v_gene: TRBV29-1
j_gene: TRBJ2-3
abundance: NA
len: 21
d_gene: TRBD2
CDR3nt: TGCAGCGTTGAAGCTCGAGCCTTGGAGCCAGCGGGAGGCCGGGTCACAGATACGCAGTATTTT
CDR3aa: CSVEARALEPAGGRVTDTQYF

v_gene: TRBV5-4
j_gene: TRBJ1-2
abundance: NA
len: 13
d_gene: NA
CDR3nt: TGTGCCAGCAACTTACAGGGCCTCCCACTTCGAATATTC
CDR3aa: CASNLQGLPLRIF

v_gene: TRBV5-1
j_gene: TRBJ1-4
abundance: NA
len: 15
d_gene: NA
CDR3nt: TGCGCCAGCACCTTGACGAATCCGGCTAATGAAAAACTGTTTTTT
CDR3aa: CASTLTNPANEKLFF

v_gene: TRBV5-1
j_gene: TRBJ2-7
abundance: NA
len: 13
d_gene: NA
CDR3nt: TGCGCCAGCAGCTTGGGGGGACAATACGAGCAGTACTTC
CDR3aa: CASSLGGQYEQYF

v_gene: TRBV11-3
j_gene: TRBJ1-1
abundance: NA
len: 14
d_gene: TRBD1
CDR3nt: TGTGCCAGCAGCCTAACAGGGGGGAACACTGAAGCTTTCTTT
CDR3aa: CASSLTGGNTEAFF

v_gene: TRBV18
j_gene: TRBJ2-7
abundance: once
len: 15
d_gene: NA
CDR3nt: TGTGCCAGCTCACCACGGGACATCATTCTGGGGGAGCAGTACTTC
CDR3aa: CASSPRDIILGEQYF

v_gene: TRBV9
j_gene: TRBJ2-3
abundance: NA
len: 17
d_gene: TRBD2
CDR3nt: TGTGCCAGCAGCCCCGGGACTAGCGGGAAAATCGCAGATACGCAGTATTTT
CDR3aa: CASSPGTSGKIADTQYF

v_gene: TRBV5-6
j_gene: TRBJ1-5
abundance: NA
len: 12
d_gene: NA
CDR3nt: TGTGCCAGCAGCTACTCAAATCAGCCCCAGCATTTT
CDR3aa: CASSYSNQPQHF

v_gene: TRBV19
j_gene: TRBJ2-2
abundance: few
len: 13
d_gene: TRBD1
CDR3nt: TGTGCCAGTAGCGGCAGGGGGACCGGGGAGCTGTTTTTT
CDR3aa: CASSGRGTGELFF